This T cell receptor beta chain was sequenced for a study of cytomegalovirus exposure and HLA in healthy donors. Trimming took 4 bases from V and 8 from J; bases not matched to a gene: 20. Germline V lookup: CDR1 SGHRS, CDR2 YFSETQ. The CDR3 extends over 18 amino acids. The PCR used 60 Vbeta and 13 Jbeta primers. Assay used: immunoSEQ multiplex PCR; TCRdb lists only in-frame clones, some missing. The table has 100,000 to 150,000 clones, roughly three quarters seen once; the top ten hold approximately 1.6%. The clonotype originates from a woman younger than 35 in good health and CMV-seronegative. The chain carries TRBV5-1 and TRBJ1-4; TRBD1 aligns across 7 bases. The specimen sequenced was PBMCs. The CDR3 nucleotides are TGCGCCAGCAGCAGCGCTTATGACTTCCGACAGGGCGGCGAAAAACTGTTTTTT. It specifies CASSSAYDFRQGGEKLFF.